These 17 T cell receptor beta chains were all obtained from the same sample, sequenced in a study of T cell responses to AZD1222 COVID-19 vaccine (dated by TCRdb to about 2021). This specimen's time point label, per the study, means: baseline before first vaccination. Library method: the immunoSEQ multiplex PCR assay. This immuneACCESS table, as held by TCRdb, lists in-frame sequences with V and J called but not all clones. Of the missing ones, under half trace to an unresolved V gene in checked studies; the others have no known cause. A total of approximately 140,000 clones appear in this sample, 93% of them only once. The ten biggest clones cover about 5% of the sample. Sequences were derived from peripheral blood, sampled on day 0 of AZD1222 vaccination. Every receptor here comes from an adult in good health.

The chain couples TRBV5-1 to TRBJ2-2; possible D gene TRBD2, 7 bases. Trimming shortened V by 5 bases and J by 4 bases, and 18 bases separated the two germline ends. The CDR3 extends over 16 amino acids. Germline assignment: CDR1 SGHRS and CDR2 YFSETQ. The CDR3: CASRPSRGAATGELFF. The CDR3 DNA sequence: TGCGCCAGCAGGCCGTCCCGGGGGGCCGCCACCGGGGAGCTGTTTTTT.

The chain carries TRBV11-2 and TRBJ1-1, with unresolved D. The V end was cut by 2 bases, the J end by 6 bases, with 7 bases between. Germline V gives CDR1 SGHAT, CDR2 FQNNGV. This CDR3 is built from 12 residues. The CDR3 nucleotides are TGTGCCAGCAGCTTACCCAGCCCTGAAGCTTTCTTT. As protein: CASSLPSPEAFF.

The CDR3 DNA follows: TGTGCCAGCTCACCACTAGACAGGGAGAATTCACCCCTCCACTTT. Residues: CASSPLDRENSPLHF. This sequence joins TRBV18 and TRBJ1-6, with 7 bases lining up with TRBD1. This CDR3 spans 15 amino acids. Germline V gives CDR1 KGHSH, CDR2 LQKENI. Trimming cost V 1 base and J 7 bases; bases outside gene matches: 4.

This clone came up a few times. The same CDR3 can be traced to other DNA sequences in this sample. The rearrangement links TRBV4-1 to TRBJ1-1; D is unresolved. The germline V gene encodes CDR1 MGHRA and CDR2 YSYEKL. Trimming took off 1 base at V and 1 base at J, with 7 bases between the two ends. The length of the CDR3 is 14 residues. CDR3 amino acids: CASSQGQGNTEAFF. The CDR3 region has the DNA TGCGCCAGCAGCCAAGGCCAAGGGAACACTGAAGCTTTCTTT.

This clone was detected a few times. The chain employs TRBV4-1 and TRBJ2-1; 9 nucleotides align to TRBD1. Trimming took 8 bases from V and 6 from J; bases not matched to a gene: 11. Germline V gene lookup returns CDR1 MGHRA and CDR2 YSYEKL. CDR3 length equals 15 residues. The DNA of the CDR3 is TGCGCCAGCCATAAGGCTACGGACAGGGGCAATGAGCAGTTCTTC. It specifies CASHKATDRGNEQFF.

The rearrangement joins TRBV11-2 to TRBJ1-4; D is possibly TRBD1 (5 bases). The V and J ends lost 4 bases and 8 bases respectively, with 26 bases between them. The CDR3 runs to 18 residues. CDR1 SGHAT and CDR2 FQNNGV come from the germline V gene. The CDR3 nucleotides are TGTGCCAGCAGCTCCACAGGATTTGCAGGCCCGAGGACGGAAAAACTGTTTTTT. Residues: CASSSTGFAGPRTEKLFF.

This chain joins TRBV2 and TRBJ2-2; D possibly uses TRBD1 or TRBD2 (6 bases each). Germline V gene data show CDR1 as SNHLY and CDR2 as FYNNEI. The CDR3 has 16 amino acids. Trimming stripped 4 bases from V and 2 bases from J, with 14 bases between. The CDR3 sequence: CASSGRDNLNTGELFF. CDR3 in DNA: TGTGCCAGCAGTGGGAGGGACAACCTTAACACCGGGGAGCTGTTTTTT.

The chain employs TRBV7-2 and TRBJ2-1; TRBD2 agrees at 7 bases. The CDR3 runs to 15 residues. V lost 5 bases and J lost 5; bases outside the gene matches: 9. Germline CDR1 and CDR2: SGHTA and FQGNSA. The CDR3 region has the DNA TGTGCCAGCAGCCCAAGGGCTAGCGGAAACAATGAGCAGTTCTTC. Translated: CASSPRASGNNEQFF. Full variable domain (rest looked up from reference TRBV7-2 and TRBJ2-1): GAGVSQSPSNKVTEKGKDVELRCDPISGHTALYWYRQSLGQGLEFLIYFQGNSAPDKSGLPSDRFSAERTGGSVSTLTIQRTQQEDSAVYLCASSPRASGNNEQFFGPGTRLTVL.

The chain couples TRBV10-3 to TRBJ1-2; D is undetermined. Trimming pared 0 bases from V and 1 base from J, leaving 9 bases between. Germline assignment: CDR1 ENHRY and CDR2 SYGVKD. The length of the CDR3 is 15 residues. The CDR3, as DNA: TGTGCCATCAGTGAGTCGAAGAACAGTAACTATGGCTACACCTTC. It is translated as CAISESKNSNYGYTF.

The V call is TRBV15, the J call TRBJ1-3, with TRBD1 identical over 9 bases. V trimming: 0 bases; J trimming: 4 bases; junction bases outside the gene matches: 4. CDR1 and CDR2 (germline): LNHNV, YYDKDF (reference sequence). The CDR3 loop spans 16 amino acids. CDR3 region: CATSRDMGQGGNTIYF. Here the CDR3 DNA reads TGTGCCACCAGCAGAGATATGGGACAGGGCGGAAACACCATATATTTT.

J is TRBJ1-5 and V is TRBV7-2; D is uncertain. Germline V lookup: CDR1 SGHTA, CDR2 FQGNSA. This CDR3 comprises 13 residues. The V gene lost 1 base and the J gene lost 4 bases, with 5 bases spanning the gap. CDR3 amino acids: CASSLGVNQPQHF. The CDR3, as DNA: TGTGCCAGCAGCTTAGGGGTAAATCAGCCCCAGCATTTT.

The gene calls are TRBV19 and TRBJ2-2; D remains unclear. Per germline, CDR1 LNHDA and CDR2 SQIVND (reference sequence). The CDR3 sequence is 17 residues long. Between the trimmed V and J ends, which lost 5 bases and 5 bases, there was a span of 21 bases. The DNA of the CDR3 is TGTGCCAGTAGTCGAGAAAAGGGTCCCTTCCTAACCGGGGAGCTGTTTTTT. It yields the protein CASSREKGPFLTGELFF.

The V and J genes are TRBV28 and TRBJ1-2, with D possibly TRBD1 on 6 matching bases. Trimming left V 4 bases short and J 3 bases short, with 18 bases between. The CDR3 has 16 amino acids. Looked up from germline, CDR1 is MDHEN and CDR2 is SYDVKM. The CDR3: CASSSGGAGGDYGYTF. The CDR3 DNA reads TGTGCCAGCAGTTCCGGGGGGGCAGGCGGCGACTATGGCTACACCTTC.

This rearrangement joins TRBV3-1 (or the pseudogene TRBV3-2) to TRBJ2-2; TRBD2 agrees at 13 bases. The CDR3 has 17 residues. The V segment lost 2 bases and the J segment 5 bases; nucleotides outside the gene matches: 5. Germline CDR1 is LGHDT and CDR2 is YNNKEL (reference sequence). CDR3 in DNA: TGTGCCAGCAGCCAACTGACTAGCGGGAGGTATACCGGGGAGCTGTTTTTT. It codes for CASSQLTSGRYTGELFF.

The CDR3 region is CASSFSRGGGNYGYTF. The CDR3 DNA sequence: TGTGCCAGCAGTTTTAGCAGGGGAGGGGGGAACTATGGCTACACCTTC. J is TRBJ1-2 and V is TRBV28; a weak D match, TRBD1 (6 bases). Trimming cost V 3 bases and J 2 bases, with 16 bases left between them. The CDR3 runs 16 residues. The germline V gene encodes CDR1 MDHEN and CDR2 SYDVKM.

V and J are TRBV9 and TRBJ2-3; perhaps TRBD1 as D (5 bases). The germline gives CDR1 SGDLS, CDR2 YYNGEE. The V gene lost 0 bases and the J gene lost 5 bases, with 16 bases spanning the gap. The CDR3 spans 16 residues. CDR3 DNA: TGTGCCAGCAGCGTAGGGGTTAGTAGGGGTGAAGATACGCAGTATTTT. Translated: CASSVGVSRGEDTQYF. The full variable domain, in which reference TRBV9 and TRBJ2-3 provide the parts outside the CDR3, is DSGVTQTPKHLITATGQRVTLRCSPRSGDLSVYWYQQSLDQGLQFLIQYYNGEERAKGNILERFSAQQFPDLHSELNLSSLELGDSALYFCASSVGVSRGEDTQYFGPGTRLTVL.

The chain joins TRBV7-3 to TRBJ1-1; no firm D call. CDR1 is SGHTA and CDR2 is FQGTGA in the germline V gene. V was cut by 3 bases and J by 3 bases, with 8 bases left in between. This CDR3 comprises 13 residues. The CDR3 here is CASSFTRYTEAFF. The CDR3 coding sequence is TGTGCCAGCAGCTTTACAAGGTACACTGAAGCTTTCTTT.